This TCR beta chain was recovered during a study of blood T cells in healthy people across ages. Broader study findings: TCR beta diversity per million T cells fell roughly linearly with age.

The CDR3 is 14 amino acids. Trimming took 2 bases from V and 4 from J, leaving 10 bases between them. This clonotype turned up a few times. Its specificity is not known. Primers used in a second PCR of about 7 to 12 cycles were a sample-barcoded 5' primer and a J-beta primer mix. Tags on each cDNA molecule came from a template-switch adaptor with 12 random nucleotides. TCRdb re-called the 5' RACE reads through MiXCR, storing one row per CDR3 protein. The table includes 1.5 million to 2 million distinct CDR3 sequences, about 50% detected once. V and J are TRBV12-3 or TRBV12-4 and TRBJ2-3; no clear D. The receptor's source is a middle-aged woman in good health. What was sequenced was blood. This chain's CDR3 is CASSLFADADTQYF. CDR3 DNA: TGTGCCAGCAGTTTATTTGCCGACGCAGATACGCAGTATTTT.